This entry describes one T cell receptor beta chain. The antigen this receptor binds is unknown. There are no base qualities to consult, and no much larger clone falls within one base. This sample is drawn from a study of blood T cell repertoires in COVID-19 (dated by TCRdb to between 2020 and 2021). Study-wide context: Samples covering the acute and convalescent phases of COVID-19 were provided by collaborators in the United States, Italy and Spain. The material from the prospective study consisted of cDNA or gDNA derived from T cells, B-cell-depleted T cells, or PBMCs. Subjects who had been exposed to COVID-19, were actively infected with it, or had recovered from it provided the deeply sampled blood TCRbeta repertoires that made up the dataset. The repertoires were released in a freely available public database meant as a resource for research on the immune response to SARS-CoV-2. The samples were drawn from two sources: the first 160 participants of the ongoing ImmuneRACE study, and some 1,300 subjects contributed by 6 global collaborators. Sample metadata almost always included a de-identified subject ID, COVID-19 status, age in years and sex. Where available, HLA class I and class II types were obtained from metadata supplied by the sample provider rather than from assay-based typing. Beyond this particular receptor, the publication reports: The amount of clinical and demographic metadata varied by source and participant and was provided uncurated.

TCRbeta CDR3 regions were amplified from genomic DNA by means of the immunoSEQ Assay, a bias-controlled multiplex PCR. The original methods were these. The number of nucleated cells in each sample was estimated by amplification of reference gene primers within the assay. Sequence reads were collapsed and filtered to measure the absolute abundance of every unique TCRbeta CDR3 rearrangement. For each sample, productive Simpson clonality was calculated as the square root of Simpson's diversity index across productive rearrangements. As stored in TCRdb, this immuneACCESS dataset retains in-frame rearrangements with V and J assigned. A fraction of the clones does not appear; measured against another copy, unresolved V genes explain less than half of the discrepancy, and the remainder lacks a known reason. V, J and clone size are taken as reported in that table, and D and trimming were inferred from the DNA itself. This sample lists 250,000 or so clones; around 85% were detected once. The top ten clonotypes cover roughly 6.3% of the sample.

CDR1 LGHNA and CDR2 YSLEER were looked up in the germline V gene. The CDR3 spans 17 residues, from the cysteine through the phenylalanine. The kept DNA is CDR3 alone, 51 bases in frame from the first base. V is pared back by 1 base and J by 4 bases, with 18 bases lying between the germline termini. Collaborating institutions collected whole blood in K2EDTA tubes following their own protocols. Collaborator samples were shipped for TCRbeta analysis as frozen whole blood, isolated PBMCs, or DNA extracted from either sample type. The sequenced sample consisted of peripheral blood. The V gene is TRBV4-3 and the J gene is TRBJ2-3; D gene: possibly TRBD2, on 6 matching bases. The sequence came from a man in his fifties or sixties with acute or convalescent COVID-19. The CDR3 sequence is CASSQVAPGVVPDTQYF. The DNA reads TGCGCCAGCAGCCAAGTGGCGCCGGGAGTGGTACCAGATACGCAGTATTTT.